A single T cell receptor beta chain is shown here with its context. Its antigen remains unidentified. Base quality data are lacking; no much larger clone is found one base away. Participants in the prospective study were enrolled through a virtual design, were aged about 18 to 100 years, and lived in approximately 25 United States geographic areas. Cohort assignment in the prospective study relied on participant-reported clinical history from a screening survey and a study questionnaire. For ImmuneRACE Cohort 3, a participant was defined as recovered based on two consecutive negative NP/OP PCR tests, clearance by a healthcare professional, or resolution of symptoms. Mobile phlebotomists in the prospective study collected whole blood, serum and a nasopharyngeal or oropharyngeal swab from every participant. Participants in the prospective study had the option to provide additional blood draws and questionnaires over an approximately 2-month period. Before DNA extraction, blood samples from the prospective study were shipped at room temperature or frozen.

These data belong to a study of blood T cell repertoires in COVID-19 (dated by TCRdb to the early 2020s). General notes on the study: Samples covering the acute and convalescent phases of COVID-19 were provided by collaborators in the United States, Italy and Spain. The prospective study material was composed of cDNA or gDNA derived from T cells, B-cell-depleted T cells, or PBMCs. Subjects who had been exposed to COVID-19, were actively infected with it, or had recovered from it provided the deeply sampled blood TCRbeta repertoires that made up the dataset. The repertoires were made available in a free public database intended to serve as a resource for research on the immune response to SARS-CoV-2. Samples came from the ongoing ImmuneRACE study (first 160 participants) plus 1,254 subjects from 6 global collaborators. Nearly every sample came with metadata listing a de-identified subject ID, COVID-19 status, age in years and sex. Where available, HLA class I and class II types were taken from metadata supplied by the sample provider and were not determined by assay-based typing.

TCRbeta CDR3 regions were amplified from genomic DNA using the immunoSEQ Assay, a bias-controlled multiplex PCR. The authors' pipeline ran thus. Nucleated cell counts per sample were estimated from amplification of reference gene primers within the assay. To quantify the absolute abundance of each unique TCRbeta CDR3 rearrangement, sequence reads were collapsed and filtered. For each sample, productive Simpson clonality was calculated by taking the square root of Simpson's diversity index across productive rearrangements. The table was pulled from immuneACCESS by TCRdb, which kept in-frame rearrangements only. Such tables lose some clones; where checked, under half of the loss comes from unresolved V genes, and the rest has no known cause. The V and J calls and clone size were taken over from that table, and D and trimming were inferred from the DNA. This sample is represented by about 330,000 clones; about 92% of them were singletons. Under 20% of the sample is taken by the ten largest.

Overall results and qualifications from the work: The amount of clinical and demographic metadata varied by source and participant and was provided uncurated.

This sequence was found in a woman aged 25 to 39 who had recovered from COVID-19. Sequenced: PBMCs or T cells enriched from blood (not recorded which).

The DNA is TGTGCCAGCAGTTACTCGAACCACTTAGCCAAAAACATTCAGTACTTC. Its translation is CASSYSNHLAKNIQYF. The rearranged segments are TRBV6-6 and TRBJ2-4, with the D gene not confidently named. The germline V gene (reference sequence) specifies MNHNY as CDR1 and SVGAGI as CDR2. Between the V and J ends, shortened by 0 bases and 0 bases respectively, the junction contains 9 bases. Spanning cysteine to phenylalanine, the CDR3 consists of 16 amino acids. Here the CDR3 DNA is all that survives: 48 bases in frame from base 1.